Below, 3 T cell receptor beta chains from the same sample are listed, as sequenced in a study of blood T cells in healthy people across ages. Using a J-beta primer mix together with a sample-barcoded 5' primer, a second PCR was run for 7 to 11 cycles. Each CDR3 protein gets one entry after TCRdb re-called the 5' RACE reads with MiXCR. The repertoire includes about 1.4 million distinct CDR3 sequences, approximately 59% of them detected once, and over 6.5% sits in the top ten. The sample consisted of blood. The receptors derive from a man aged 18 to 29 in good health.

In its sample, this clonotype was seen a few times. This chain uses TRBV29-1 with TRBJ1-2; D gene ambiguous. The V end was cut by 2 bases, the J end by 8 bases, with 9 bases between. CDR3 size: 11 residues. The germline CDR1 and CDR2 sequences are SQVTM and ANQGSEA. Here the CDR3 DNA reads TGCAGCGTTGAAAGGGCGGGGGGCTACACCTTC. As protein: CSVERAGGYTF. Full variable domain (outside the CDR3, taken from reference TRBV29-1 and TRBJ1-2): SAVISQKPSRDICQRGTSLTIQCQVDSQVTMMFWYRQQPGQSLTLIATANQGSEATYESGFVIDKFPISRPNLTFSTLTVSNMSPEDSSIYLCSVERAGGYTFGSGTRLTVV.

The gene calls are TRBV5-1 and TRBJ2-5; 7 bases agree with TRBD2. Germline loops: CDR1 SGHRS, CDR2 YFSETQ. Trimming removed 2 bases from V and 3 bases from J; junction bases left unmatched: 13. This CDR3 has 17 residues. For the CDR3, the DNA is TGCGCCAGCAGCTTCCCCCGGCTAGCGGCCAGTGAAGAGACCCAGTACTTC. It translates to CASSFPRLAASEETQYF.

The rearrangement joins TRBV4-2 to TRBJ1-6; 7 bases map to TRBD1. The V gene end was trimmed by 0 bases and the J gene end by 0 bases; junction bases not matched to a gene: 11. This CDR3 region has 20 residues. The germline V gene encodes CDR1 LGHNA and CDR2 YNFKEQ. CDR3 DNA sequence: TGTGCCAGCAGCCAAGATGTGACAGGGAGGCAAGACTCCTATAATTCACCCCTCCACTTT. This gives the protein CASSQDVTGRQDSYNSPLHF.